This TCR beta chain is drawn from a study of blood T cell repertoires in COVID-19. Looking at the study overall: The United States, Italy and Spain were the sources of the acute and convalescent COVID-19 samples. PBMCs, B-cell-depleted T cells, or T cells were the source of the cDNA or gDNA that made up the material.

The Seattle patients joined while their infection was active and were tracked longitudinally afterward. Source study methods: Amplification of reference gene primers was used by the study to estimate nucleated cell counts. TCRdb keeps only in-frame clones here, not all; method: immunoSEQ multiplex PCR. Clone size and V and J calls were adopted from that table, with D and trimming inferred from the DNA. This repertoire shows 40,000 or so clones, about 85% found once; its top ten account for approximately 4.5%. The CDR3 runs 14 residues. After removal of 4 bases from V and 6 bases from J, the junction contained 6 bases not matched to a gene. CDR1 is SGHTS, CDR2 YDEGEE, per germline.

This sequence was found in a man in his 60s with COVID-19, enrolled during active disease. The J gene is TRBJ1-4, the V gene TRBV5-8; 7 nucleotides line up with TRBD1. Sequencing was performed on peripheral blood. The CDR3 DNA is TGTGCCAGCAGCCTAAGGGACAGAGATGAAAAACTGTTTTTT. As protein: CASSLRDRDEKLFF.